Reported below is one T cell receptor beta chain. Its antigen is not identified. The CDR3 spans 20 residues. Unmatched junction bases numbered 13, after V lost 4 bases and J lost 1 base. Germline V CDR1 and CDR2: MNHEY, SMNVEV (reference sequence). Here immunoSEQ multiplex PCR was the method, and the copy in TCRdb shows in-frame clones only, minus some. The repertoire holds around 90,000 clones, with 94% as singletons. The data belong to a study of graft-versus-host responses after intestinal transplantation. Whole-study context: Following induction with anti-thymocyte globulin, all recipients were given tacrolimus and steroids for two to four years.

Study observations and caveats: Recipient marrow contained GvH clones, some of which appeared first in ileum or blood. With peak circulating GvH clone levels came an association with early post-transplant HvG declines.

The starting material was unstimulated CD4+ T cells sorted from spleen or lymph node cells, obtained before transplant. The V and J genes are TRBV27 and TRBJ2-6, with 10 bases matching TRBD1. This TCR was recovered from a human donor who was the organ donor for an intestinal transplant. The CDR3, as DNA: TGTGCCAGCAGTTCCCGAAGGTGGGACAGGGGTTTTTCTGGGGCCAACGTCCTGACTTTC. Protein: CASSSRRWDRGFSGANVLTF.